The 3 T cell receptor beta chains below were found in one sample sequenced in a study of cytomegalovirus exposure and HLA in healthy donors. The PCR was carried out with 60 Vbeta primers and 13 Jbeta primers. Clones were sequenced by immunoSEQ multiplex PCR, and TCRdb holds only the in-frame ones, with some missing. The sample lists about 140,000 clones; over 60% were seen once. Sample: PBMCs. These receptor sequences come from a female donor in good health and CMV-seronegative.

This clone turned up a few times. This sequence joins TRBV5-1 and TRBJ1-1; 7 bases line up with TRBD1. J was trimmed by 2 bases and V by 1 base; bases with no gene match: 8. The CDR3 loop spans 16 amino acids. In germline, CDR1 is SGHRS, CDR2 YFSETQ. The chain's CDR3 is CASSLRETGRNTEAFF. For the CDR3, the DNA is TGCGCCAGCAGCTTGCGGGAGACAGGGCGAAACACTGAAGCTTTCTTT.

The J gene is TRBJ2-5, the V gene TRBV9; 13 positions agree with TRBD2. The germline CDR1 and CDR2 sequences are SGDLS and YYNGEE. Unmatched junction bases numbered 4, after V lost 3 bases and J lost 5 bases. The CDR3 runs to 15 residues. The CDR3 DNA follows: TGTGCCAGCAGCGGTGGACTAGCGGGGGTCGAGACCCAGTACTTC. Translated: CASSGGLAGVETQYF.

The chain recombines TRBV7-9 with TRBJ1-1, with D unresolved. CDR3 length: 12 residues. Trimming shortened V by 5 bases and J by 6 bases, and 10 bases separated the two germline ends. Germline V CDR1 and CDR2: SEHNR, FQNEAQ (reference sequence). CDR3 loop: CASSISEAEAFF. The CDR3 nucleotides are TGTGCCAGCAGCATATCGGAGGCTGAAGCTTTCTTT. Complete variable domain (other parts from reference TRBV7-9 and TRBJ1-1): DTGVSQNPRHKITKRGQNVTFRCDPISEHNRLYWYRQTLGQGPEFLTYFQNEAQLEKSRLLSDRFSAERPKGSFSTLEIQRTEQGDSAMYLCASSISEAEAFFGQGTRLTVV.